This T cell receptor beta chain was captured by sequencing in a study of blood T cell repertoires in COVID-19 (dated by TCRdb to 2020 to 2021). For the study in its entirety: Samples covering the acute and convalescent phases of COVID-19 were provided by collaborators in the United States, Italy and Spain. The prospective study material was composed of cDNA or gDNA derived from T cells, B-cell-depleted T cells, or PBMCs. Subjects who had been exposed to COVID-19, were actively infected with it, or had recovered from it provided the deeply sampled blood TCRbeta repertoires that made up the dataset. The repertoires were released in a freely available public database intended as a resource for research on the immune response to SARS-CoV-2. The samples were drawn from two sources: the first 160 participants of the ongoing ImmuneRACE study, and some 1,300 subjects contributed by 6 global collaborators. The sample metadata nearly always contained a de-identified subject ID, COVID-19 status, age in years and sex. HLA class I and class II types, where available, came from metadata supplied by the sample provider rather than from assay-based typing.

In regard to this clone: What antigen it recognizes has not been identified. Base qualities are not recorded, but no much larger clone differs from it by a single base.

CDR3 length: 14 amino acids, cysteine to phenylalanine. Only the CDR3 portion is preserved as DNA: 42 bases, with reading frame beginning at the first base. V is pruned by 5 bases and J by 8 bases, leaving 6 bases of the junction without a gene match. Reading the germline V gene gives CDR1 SNHLY and CDR2 FYNNEI. Participants in the prospective study were enrolled through a virtual design, were aged about 18 to 100 years, and lived in roughly 26 United States geographic areas. To assign participants to cohorts, the prospective study relied on clinical history that participants themselves reported in a screening survey and a study questionnaire. For ImmuneRACE Cohort 3, a participant was defined as recovered based on two consecutive negative NP/OP PCR tests, clearance by a healthcare professional, or resolution of symptoms. Each participant in the prospective study had whole blood, serum and a nasopharyngeal or oropharyngeal swab collected by mobile phlebotomists. Participants in the prospective study had the option to provide additional blood draws and questionnaires over a roughly 2-month period. Blood samples from the prospective study were shipped frozen or at room temperature prior to DNA extraction.

The immunoSEQ Assay, a bias-controlled multiplex PCR, was used to amplify TCRbeta CDR3 regions from genomic DNA. The authors processed their data as follows. Within the assay, amplification of reference gene primers was used to estimate how many nucleated cells each sample contained. To quantify the absolute abundance of each unique TCRbeta CDR3 rearrangement, sequence reads were collapsed and filtered. For each sample, productive Simpson clonality was calculated by taking the square root of Simpson's diversity index across productive rearrangements. The table was pulled from immuneACCESS by TCRdb, which kept in-frame rearrangements only. Such tables lose some clones; where checked, under half of the loss comes from unresolved V genes, and the rest has no known cause. V and J calls and clone size are as listed in that table; D and trimming were resolved from the DNA. The sample profile shows fewer than 250,000 clones; about 90% of them were found once. The ten largest clones represent about a tenth of the sample.

General findings and caveats noted by the study authors: The amount of clinical and demographic metadata varied by source and participant and was provided uncurated.

This sequence uses TRBV2 and TRBJ1-4; 9 of the junction bases match TRBD1. What was sequenced was PBMCs or T cells enriched from blood (not recorded which). This clonotype originated in a man aged 30 to 39 who had recovered from COVID-19. In nucleotides, the sequence is TGTGCCAGCAGTTTGGACAGGGGTAGGGAAAAACTGTTTTTT. This yields the protein CASSLDRGREKLFF.